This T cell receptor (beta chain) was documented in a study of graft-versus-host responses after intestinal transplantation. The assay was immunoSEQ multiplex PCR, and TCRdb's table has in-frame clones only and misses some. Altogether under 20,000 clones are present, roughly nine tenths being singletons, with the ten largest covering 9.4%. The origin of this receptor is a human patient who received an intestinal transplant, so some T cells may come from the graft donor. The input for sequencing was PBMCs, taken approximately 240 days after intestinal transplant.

CDR3 region: CASSPDGQAYEQYF. CDR3 bases: TGTGCCAGCAGCCCCGATGGACAAGCCTACGAGCAGTACTTC. The chain has TRBV27 and TRBJ2-7; tentative D call: TRBD1 (5 bases). From germline, CDR1 is MNHEY and CDR2 SMNVEV (reference sequence). Trimming stripped 6 bases from V and 2 bases from J, with 14 bases between. The CDR3 covers 14 residues.